One sample yielded the 13 T cell receptor beta chains listed below, sequenced in a study of identical twins. TCRdb processed the 5' RACE reads anew with MiXCR; each CDR3 protein has one entry. The sample yields about 530,000 distinct CDR3 sequences, approximately 14% seen once. These data were likewise used in another study, on yellow fever vaccine responses in identical twins.

Sequenced material: CD4+ T cells sorted from blood. Source of these receptors: a young woman in good health.

This clonotype has ten or more counts. The rearrangement joins TRBV5-1 to TRBJ2-1, with 10 bases identical to TRBD2. CDR1 and CDR2 (germline): SGHRS, YFSETQ. V dropped 2 bases and J dropped 7; count of bases not matched to a gene: 15. The CDR3 consists of 18 residues. The CDR3, as DNA: TGCGCCAGCAGCTTCCCATTAGCGGGAGGCCTGGGGAAAAATGAGCAGTTCTTC. Its translation is CASSFPLAGGLGKNEQFF.

This clonotype was observed a handful of times. This chain uses TRBV6-1 with TRBJ2-1; 11 bases fit TRBD2. The CDR3 is 16 residues long. V trimming: 4 bases; J trimming: 7 bases; junction bases outside the gene matches: 9. In germline, CDR1 is MNHNS, CDR2 SASEGT. The CDR3 region is CASSGTGLAEPNEQFF. CDR3 nucleotides: TGTGCCAGCAGTGGGACGGGACTAGCGGAGCCTAATGAGCAGTTCTTC.

This clonotype was counted between two and nine times. The chain combines TRBV7-9 with TRBJ2-2, with a tentative D call TRBD2 (5 bases). CDR1 and CDR2 from the germline V gene are SEHNR and FQNEAQ (reference sequence). The CDR3 is 15 residues long. V lost 4 bases and J lost 5, with 14 bases in between. In DNA, the CDR3 is TGTGCCAGCAGCTCCTCCGGGGTTCGTACCGGGGAGCTGTTTTTT. Translating gives CASSSSGVRTGELFF.

This clonotype was seen many times. This rearrangement joins TRBV7-2 to TRBJ2-1; tentative D call: TRBD2 (6 bases). This CDR3 contains 16 residues. V was pared by 0 bases and J by 4 bases, with 13 bases between. Per the germline V gene, CDR1 is SGHTA and CDR2 is FQGNSA. CDR3 region: CASSLAGLALYNEQFF. The CDR3, as DNA: TGTGCCAGCAGCTTAGCGGGGCTAGCGCTTTACAATGAGCAGTTCTTC.

The V and J genes are TRBV20-1 and TRBJ2-1; the match to TRBD1 covers 8 bases. This CDR3 region has 14 residues. V gave up 0 bases and J gave up 10 bases; unmatched junction bases: 8. Germline CDR1 and CDR2: DFQATT and SNEGSKA (reference sequence). The CDR3 protein is CSARDQGAVKEQFF. The CDR3 DNA reads TGCAGTGCTAGAGATCAGGGGGCGGTTAAGGAGCAGTTCTTC.

V is TRBV18 and J is TRBJ1-2, with D unclear. The germline V gene has CDR1 KGHSH and CDR2 LQKENI. V was pared by 3 bases and J by 4 bases, with 15 bases between. This CDR3 region has 15 residues. The CDR3 nucleotides are TGTGCCAGCTCACCCTCTTTGGAGGGCTCCTATGGCTACACCTTC. Encoded protein: CASSPSLEGSYGYTF.

The chain couples TRBV2 to TRBJ2-6; the match to TRBD1 covers 9 bases. Per the germline V gene, CDR1 is SNHLY and CDR2 is FYNNEI. V trimming: 0 bases; J trimming: 4 bases; junction bases outside the gene matches: 7. The CDR3 runs 18 residues. CDR3 region: CASSEAVGQGLGANVLTF. In DNA, the CDR3 is TGTGCCAGCAGTGAAGCAGTGGGACAGGGCCTCGGGGCCAACGTCCTGACTTTC.

This clonotype was counted only a few times. The chain links TRBV10-2 to TRBJ2-3, with TRBD2 identical over 12 bases. Germline trimming cut 7 bases from V and 6 bases from J; bases unmatched to any gene: 11. This CDR3 spans 16 amino acids. Germline V CDR1 and CDR2: WSHSY, SAAADI. Here the CDR3 DNA reads TGCGCCAGCAATGTTGGACTAGCGGGACGGTCGGATACGCAGTATTTT. Amino acid sequence: CASNVGLAGRSDTQYF.

The CDR3 loop reads CASSFSPTNTGELFF. CDR3 coding DNA: TGTGCCAGCAGCTTTAGTCCCACGAACACCGGGGAGCTGTTTTTT. This chain links TRBV7-6 with TRBJ2-2; the D is unclear. Trimming removed 3 bases at V and 0 bases at J, with 8 bases between. Germline loops: CDR1 SGHVS, CDR2 FNYEAQ. CDR3 length equals 15 residues.

The rearrangement links TRBV3-1 to TRBJ2-7; TRBD1 might be the D (5 bases). The germline gives CDR1 LGHDT, CDR2 YNNKEL (reference sequence). The CDR3 totals 13 residues. The V and J ends lost 4 bases and 1 base respectively, with 8 bases between them. In DNA form, the CDR3 reads TGTGCCAGCAGCCTTCGACAGTCCTACGAGCAGTACTTC. It specifies CASSLRQSYEQYF.

V and J are TRBV12-3 or TRBV12-4 and TRBJ2-1; D unclear. This CDR3 comprises 16 residues. Trimming took 0 bases from V and 2 from J, leaving 11 bases between them. CDR3 nucleotides: TGTGCCAGCAGTTTAGCGCTAGGCAGAACCTACAATGAGCAGTTCTTC. It is translated as CASSLALGRTYNEQFF.

The V call is TRBV28, the J call TRBJ1-1; D gene unclear. V was shortened by 5 bases and J by 10 bases, with 17 bases between the two germline ends. Germline V CDR1 and CDR2: MDHEN, SYDVKM. The CDR3 covers 13 residues. The CDR3 region is CASSTPGSVRAFF. The DNA for the CDR3 is TGTGCCAGCAGTACCCCCGGTAGTGTACGAGCTTTCTTT.

This clonotype was found a few times. The chain uses TRBV6-1 and TRBJ2-2; 8 positions match TRBD2. Germline values: CDR1 MNHNS, CDR2 SASEGT. The CDR3 is 14 residues long. The V and J ends lost 7 bases and 4 bases, in that order; junction bases with no gene match: 5. This chain's CDR3 is CASNGGRLTGELFF. Here the CDR3 DNA reads TGTGCCAGCAACGGCGGGAGGCTCACCGGGGAGCTGTTTTTT.